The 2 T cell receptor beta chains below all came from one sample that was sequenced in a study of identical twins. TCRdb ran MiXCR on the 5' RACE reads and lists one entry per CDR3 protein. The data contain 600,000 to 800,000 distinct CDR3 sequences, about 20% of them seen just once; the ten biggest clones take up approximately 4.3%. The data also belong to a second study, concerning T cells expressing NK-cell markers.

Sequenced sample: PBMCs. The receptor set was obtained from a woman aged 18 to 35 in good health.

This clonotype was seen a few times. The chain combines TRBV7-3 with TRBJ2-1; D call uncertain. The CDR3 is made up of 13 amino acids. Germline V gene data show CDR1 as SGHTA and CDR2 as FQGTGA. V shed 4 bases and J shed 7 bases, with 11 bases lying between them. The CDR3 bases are TGTGCCAGCAGCTACCGGTGGGGTAATGAGCAGTTCTTC. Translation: CASSYRWGNEQFF.

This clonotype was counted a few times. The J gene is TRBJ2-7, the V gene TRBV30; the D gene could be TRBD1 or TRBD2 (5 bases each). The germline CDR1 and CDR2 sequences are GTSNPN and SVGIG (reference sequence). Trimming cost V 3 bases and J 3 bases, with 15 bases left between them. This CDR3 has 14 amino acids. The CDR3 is CAWSPTGPLYEQYF. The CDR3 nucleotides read TGTGCCTGGAGCCCTACGGGACCGCTCTACGAGCAGTACTTC.